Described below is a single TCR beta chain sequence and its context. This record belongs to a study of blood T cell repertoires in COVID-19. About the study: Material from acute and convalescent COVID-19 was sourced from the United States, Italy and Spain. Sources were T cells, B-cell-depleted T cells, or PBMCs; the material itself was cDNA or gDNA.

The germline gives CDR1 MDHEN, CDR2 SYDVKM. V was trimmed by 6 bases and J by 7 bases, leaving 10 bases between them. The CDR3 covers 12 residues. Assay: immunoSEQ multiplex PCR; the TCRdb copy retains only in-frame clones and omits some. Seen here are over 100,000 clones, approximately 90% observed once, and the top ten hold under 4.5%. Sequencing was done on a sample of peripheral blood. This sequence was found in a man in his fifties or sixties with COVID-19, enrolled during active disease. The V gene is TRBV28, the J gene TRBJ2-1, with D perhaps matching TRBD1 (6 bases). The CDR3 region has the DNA TGTGCCAGCAGGGTTCAGGGGAATGAGCAGTTCTTC. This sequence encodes CASRVQGNEQFF.